These T cell receptor beta chains were read from a single sample in a study of blood T cell repertoires in COVID-19. Method: immunoSEQ multiplex PCR; TCRdb's copy keeps in-frame clones and lacks some. There are 300,000 to 350,000 clones in the sample; over 80% occur only once, and approximately 9.3% lies in the top ten. The material sequenced was peripheral blood. These receptors were collected from a man aged 25 to 40 with COVID-19, enrolled during active disease. The CDR3 runs from the conserved cysteine through the conserved F or W. The D gene is left open where the match is weak. The listing skips clone size in some rows; elsewhere it reads once, few, many or a size class.

v_call	d_call	clone_size	j_call	cdr3_aa	cdr3_nt
TRBV6-2/TRBV6-3	.	.	TRBJ1-5	CASSYVAGRNQPQHF	TGTGCCAGCAGTTACGTGGCAGGGAGGAATCAGCCCCAGCATTTT
TRBV24-1	TRBD1	.	TRBJ2-3	CATSTGTASDTQYF	TGTGCCACCTCTACCGGGACAGCGTCAGATACGCAGTATTTT
TRBV9	.	.	TRBJ2-2	CASSVWEGRGTGELFF	TGTGCCAGCAGCGTATGGGAAGGGCGGGGCACCGGGGAGCTGTTTTTT
TRBV5-1	TRBD2	.	TRBJ2-7	CASSLGLAGGSEQYF	TGCGCCAGCAGCTTGGGTCTAGCGGGAGGCAGCGAGCAGTACTTC
TRBV18	.	.	TRBJ2-5	CASSPQRQETQYF	TGTGCCAGCTCACCACAGAGGCAAGAGACCCAGTACTTC
TRBV5-1	TRBD1	.	TRBJ1-4	CASSSLTGGNEKLFF	TGCGCCAGCAGCTCCTTGACAGGGGGGAATGAAAAACTGTTTTTT
TRBV3-1/TRBV3-2	TRBD1	.	TRBJ1-1	CASSQADRGHAFF	TGTGCCAGCAGCCAAGCAGACAGGGGGCATGCTTTCTTT
TRBV29-1	.	.	TRBJ2-1	CSVGGQRAGEQFF	TGCAGCGTTGGGGGCCAGCGGGCGGGTGAGCAGTTCTTC
TRBV6-2/TRBV6-3	.	.	TRBJ1-4	CASSYGAGTTNEKLFF	TGTGCCAGCAGTTACGGGGCCGGTACAACTAATGAAAAACTGTTTTTT
TRBV7-9	.	.	TRBJ2-7	CASSSGLLLEQYF	TGTGCCAGCAGCTCGGGACTCCTCCTCGAGCAGTACTTC
TRBV4-3	TRBD2	.	TRBJ2-5	CASSQIGREETQYF	TGCGCCAGCAGCCAAATCGGGAGGGAAGAGACCCAGTACTTC
TRBV28	TRBD2	once	TRBJ2-1	CASSSYGLAVYSYNEQFF	TGTGCCAGCAGTTCTTACGGACTAGCGGTTTACTCCTACAATGAGCAGTTCTTC
TRBV19	.	.	TRBJ2-1	CASRGVSYNEQFF	TGTGCCAGTAGAGGGGTCTCCTACAATGAGCAGTTCTTC
TRBV11-2	.	once	TRBJ2-7	CASSFGRVILSYEQYF	TGTGCCAGCAGCTTCGGGCGGGTGATCCTCTCCTACGAGCAGTACTTC
TRBV7-3	.	once	TRBJ2-1	CASSPPGLTVYNEQFF	TGTGCCAGCAGCCCTCCGGGACTGACAGTGTACAATGAGCAGTTCTTC
TRBV27	.	.	TRBJ2-5	CASTRLGGEETQYF	TGTGCCAGCACCCGCTTGGGCGGGGAAGAGACCCAGTACTTC
TRBV3-1/TRBV3-2	TRBD1	once	TRBJ1-1	CASSQADRVNTEAFF	TGTGCCAGCAGCCAGGCGGACAGGGTCAACACTGAAGCTTTCTTT